This passage covers 24 T cell receptor beta chains from one sample sequenced in a study of blood T cell repertoires in COVID-19. Some clones are missing from TCRdb's copy, which holds only in-frame ones; the method was immunoSEQ multiplex PCR. This sample has roughly 380,000 clones, with around 89% found just once. The sample comprised peripheral blood. These receptors originate from a woman in her thirties or forties with COVID-19, enrolled during active disease.

The chain employs TRBV6-6 and TRBJ2-7; 7 positions agree with TRBD1. CDR1 MNHNY and CDR2 SVGAGI come from the germline V gene (reference sequence). V shed 4 bases, J shed 5 bases, and the junction held 5 bases outside the gene matches. There are 13 residues in the CDR3. CDR3: CASSSDRVHEQYF. DNA for the CDR3: TGTGCCAGCAGTTCAGACAGGGTCCACGAGCAGTACTTC.

The chain recombines TRBV11-2 with TRBJ1-2; unclear D gene. CDR1 SGHAT and CDR2 FQNNGV come from the germline V gene. Trimming pared 5 bases from V and 5 bases from J, leaving 12 bases between. The CDR3 has 13 residues. The CDR3 DNA is TGTGCCAGCAGCCCGGCTTGGGAGTATGGCTACACCTTC. It specifies CASSPAWEYGYTF.

This clone was seen once. The V and J genes are TRBV27 and TRBJ1-5; TRBD1 agrees at 8 bases. This CDR3 has 17 amino acids. J was trimmed by 0 bases and V by 6 bases; bases with no gene match: 10. Germline-derived CDR1 and CDR2 are MNHEY and SMNVEV (reference sequence). The CDR3 DNA reads as TGTGCCAGCAGAAACGACAGGGGACTCCATAGCAATCAGCCCCAGCATTTT. It codes for CASRNDRGLHSNQPQHF.

The chain combines TRBV28 with TRBJ2-7, with 7 bases fitting TRBD1. The CDR3 spans 13 residues. V lost 9 bases and J lost 3; bases outside the gene matches: 8. Germline-derived CDR1 and CDR2 are MDHEN and SYDVKM. CDR3 region: CASERQGIYEQYF. The CDR3 DNA follows: TGTGCCAGTGAGAGACAGGGAATCTACGAGCAGTACTTC.

This clone was observed a few times. J is TRBJ2-5 and V is TRBV6-6; D is ambiguous. This CDR3 has 14 residues. Trimming shortened V by 2 bases and J by 4 bases, and 11 bases separated the two germline ends. Germline V gene data show CDR1 as MNHNY and CDR2 as SVGAGI (reference sequence). The CDR3: CASSYRSGPETQYF. The CDR3, as DNA: TGTGCCAGCAGTTACCGGAGTGGCCCAGAGACCCAGTACTTC.

The chain links TRBV7-2 to TRBJ1-5; D is undetermined. The germline CDR1 and CDR2 sequences are SGHTA and FQGNSA. This CDR3 contains 14 residues. The V gene lost 3 bases and the J gene lost 4 bases, with 10 bases spanning the gap. CDR3 residues: CASSLTRMNQPQHF. The CDR3 nucleotides are TGTGCCAGCAGCTTGACTCGGATGAATCAGCCCCAGCATTTT.

The rearrangement uses TRBV5-1 and TRBJ2-5; 7 positions agree with TRBD1. Germline V lookup: CDR1 SGHRS, CDR2 YFSETQ. Unmatched junction bases numbered 2, after V lost 7 bases and J lost 5 bases. The CDR3 runs 11 residues. CDR3 nucleotides: TGCGCCAGCTTCAGGGGGGAGACCCAGTACTTC. Translation: CASFRGETQYF.

The chain uses TRBV13 and TRBJ2-2, with 11 nucleotides matching TRBD2. The V segment lost 5 bases and the J segment 6 bases; nucleotides outside the gene matches: 20. CDR1 is PRHDT and CDR2 is FYEKMQ in the germline V gene (reference sequence). CDR3 length: 20 residues. CDR3 DNA sequence: TGTGCCAGCAGCCCCCCTAGTGCCCCCATAGCGGGAGGGATCGCCGGGGAGCTGTTTTTT. Protein: CASSPPSAPIAGGIAGELFF.

This chain connects TRBV24-1 to TRBJ2-2; D is possibly TRBD1 (6 bases). Trimming took off 5 bases at V and 5 bases at J, with 14 bases between the two ends. Germline CDR1 KGHDR, CDR2 SFDVKD. The CDR3 covers 15 residues. CDR3 loop: CATSGVDSTTGELFF. For the CDR3, the DNA is TGTGCCACCAGTGGAGTGGACAGTACGACCGGGGAGCTGTTTTTT.

J is TRBJ2-3 and V is TRBV3-1 (or the pseudogene TRBV3-2); 8 nucleotides line up with TRBD2. From germline, CDR1 is LGHDT and CDR2 YNNKEL (reference sequence). The V and J ends lost 0 bases and 8 bases, in that order; junction bases with no gene match: 16. The CDR3 spans 18 residues. The CDR3 coding sequence is TGTGCCAGCAGCCAAGAAGGGAGCGGGAGCGTCTGGATCGGTACGCAGTATTTT. This gives the protein CASSQEGSGSVWIGTQYF.

CDR3 bases: TGTGCCAGCAGTTTACTCACCAGCTCCTACGAGCAGTACTTC. It translates to CASSLLTSSYEQYF. The V gene is TRBV27, the J gene TRBJ2-7; D is undetermined. This CDR3 has 14 amino acids. CDR1 MNHEY and CDR2 SMNVEV come from the germline V gene (reference sequence). V dropped 2 bases and J dropped 0 bases, with 8 bases sitting between them.

The J gene is TRBJ2-1, the V gene TRBV7-3; TRBD1 aligns across 11 bases. V was clipped by 4 bases and J by 7 bases; unmatched bases: 3. Germline assignment: CDR1 SGHTA and CDR2 FQGTGA. This CDR3 region has 14 residues. CDR3 sequence reads: CASSSWDRGNEQFF. The CDR3, as DNA: TGTGCCAGCAGCTCCTGGGACAGGGGGAATGAGCAGTTCTTC.

The chain has TRBV28 and TRBJ2-5; a weak D match, TRBD2 (5 bases). Trimming pared 2 bases from V and 9 bases from J, leaving 10 bases between. There are 12 residues in the CDR3. Germline assignment: CDR1 MDHEN and CDR2 SYDVKM. The CDR3 coding sequence is TGTGCCAGCAGTTTAGGCCCGGAGGCCCAGTACTTC. Translated, it gives CASSLGPEAQYF.

The CDR3 protein is CASGGAGNTIYF. CDR3 in DNA: TGTGCCTCTGGGGGCGCTGGAAACACCATATATTTT. This chain connects TRBV6-6 to TRBJ1-3; D possibly corresponds to TRBD1 (6 bases). This CDR3 spans 12 amino acids. V was trimmed by 11 bases and J by 2 bases, leaving 10 bases between them. CDR1 is MNHNY, CDR2 SVGAGI, per germline (reference sequence).

CDR3 protein: CASSLAPTGPNEKLFF. The CDR3 region has the DNA TGCGCCAGCAGCTTGGCCCCGACAGGGCCTAATGAAAAACTGTTTTTT. V usage is TRBV5-1 and J usage is TRBJ1-4, with 7 bases identical to TRBD1. Per the germline V gene, CDR1 is SGHRS and CDR2 is YFSETQ. V trimming: 0 bases; J trimming: 3 bases; junction bases outside the gene matches: 5. The CDR3 consists of 16 residues.

The CDR3, as DNA: TGTGCCAGCAGCCCTGGACTAGCGGGGGGCAATGAGCAGTTCTTC. The encoded protein is CASSPGLAGGNEQFF. This chain connects TRBV5-4 to TRBJ2-1; TRBD2 aligns across 14 bases. V shed 4 bases, J shed 6 bases, and the junction held 3 bases outside the gene matches. Germline V gives CDR1 SGHNT, CDR2 YYREEE (reference sequence). The CDR3 is 15 amino acids.

The chain carries TRBV7-2 and TRBJ1-2, with D possibly TRBD1 on 6 matching bases. The CDR3 loop spans 13 amino acids. V lost 8 bases, J lost 2 bases, and 12 bases lay in between. Germline V CDR1 and CDR2: SGHTA, FQGNSA. CDR3 coding DNA: TGTGCCAGCTCAGGGGCCCCCAACTATGGCTACACCTTC. It specifies CASSGAPNYGYTF.

The chain carries TRBV2 and TRBJ2-1, with 8 bases lining up with TRBD1. Per germline, CDR1 SNHLY and CDR2 FYNNEI. The CDR3 is made up of 13 amino acids. Unmatched junction bases numbered 8, after V lost 6 bases and J lost 10 bases. The DNA of the CDR3 is TGTGCCAGCAGCCCTGACAGGGGAGGAGAGCAGTTCTTC. Its translation is CASSPDRGGEQFF.

This sequence joins TRBV15 and TRBJ1-1, with 10 bases that match TRBD1. CDR3 length: 16 residues. Unmatched junction bases numbered 12, after V lost 5 bases and J lost 6 bases. CDR1 LNHNV and CDR2 YYDKDF come from the germline V gene (reference sequence). The CDR3 DNA follows: TGTGCCACCAGCCTCGGGCGGACAGGGGGAGAACCTGAAGCTTTCTTT. Protein sequence: CATSLGRTGGEPEAFF.

The J gene is TRBJ1-1, the V gene TRBV28, with TRBD1 identical over 9 bases. CDR1 is MDHEN, CDR2 SYDVKM, per germline. The CDR3 totals 13 residues. With V trimmed by 6 bases and J by 5 bases, 4 bases remained unmatched. CDR3: CASRTQGATEAFF. CDR3 sequence (DNA): TGTGCCAGCAGAACACAGGGGGCGACTGAAGCTTTCTTT.

The V gene is TRBV6-5, the J gene TRBJ1-1; 9 bases line up with TRBD1. This CDR3 has 14 residues. The V and J ends lost 6 bases and 1 base, in that order; junction bases with no gene match: 3. The V gene's germline CDR1 is MNHEY and CDR2 SVGAGI. The chain's CDR3 is CASSHRGQNTEAFF. The CDR3 bases are TGTGCCAGCAGCCACAGGGGGCAGAACACTGAAGCTTTCTTT.

This clone was counted only a few times. V is TRBV18 and J is TRBJ1-5; D not certain. The CDR3 extends over 15 amino acids. Per the germline V gene, CDR1 is KGHSH and CDR2 is LQKENI. Trimming cost V 0 bases and J 5 bases, with 11 bases left between them. CDR3 in amino acids: CASSPPAGPDQPQHF. CDR3 bases: TGTGCCAGCTCACCACCCGCAGGTCCGGATCAGCCCCAGCATTTT.

The chain recombines TRBV11-2 with TRBJ2-2; perhaps TRBD1 as D (5 bases). The V gene lost 1 base and the J gene lost 1 base, with 7 bases spanning the gap. The CDR3 has 15 residues. Germline CDR1 SGHAT, CDR2 FQNNGV. DNA for the CDR3: TGTGCCAGCAGCTTAGGAGGACAGAACACCGGGGAGCTGTTTTTT. This sequence encodes CASSLGGQNTGELFF.

This rearrangement joins TRBV15 to TRBJ2-7; 12 bases are shared with TRBD2. Germline CDR1 reads LNHNV; CDR2 reads YYDKDF (reference sequence). This CDR3 spans 16 amino acids. The ends lost 5 bases at V and 0 bases at J; junction bases unmatched: 5. CDR3 nucleotides: TGTGCCACCAGCGGGGGACTAGCGGGCGCCTCCTACGAGCAGTACTTC. This translates into CATSGGLAGASYEQYF.